This record covers a single T cell receptor (beta chain). Its antigen is not yet known. The input lacks base qualities; no much larger clone sits a single base away. All of the isolated RNA was reverse transcribed with the High Capacity cDNA Reverse Transcription Kit, so expressed TCRB transcripts were sequenced. Naive, central memory and regulatory T cell samples underwent deep immunoSEQ sequencing, averaging around 3.6 million total reads per sample. Sorted cells were lysed in RLT buffer and RNA was extracted with DNase-treated RNeasy Micro or Mini kits, depending on cell number. To prevent cross-contamination, every cell subset was processed on its own, while patient and healthy donor samples were processed together. The immunoSEQ multiplex PCR was used to amplify TCRB sequences from cDNA, yielding 87-bp fragments that span the CDR3 region. Amplicons were sequenced on the Illumina HiSeq platform. The authors processed their data as follows. PCR bias was computationally corrected using synthetic template baselines, reads within Hamming distance 2 were collapsed, and singletons that could not be merged were discarded. By aligning reads against IMGT, V, D and J genes, CDR3 length, and insertions or deletions at six rearrangement sites were assigned. Clonotype counts were normalized to sorted cell number within each subset before computing true diversity and Gini coefficients with the tcR R package. Repertoire sharing was quantified using the overlap coefficient calculated on TCRB nucleotide sequences. The immuneACCESS repertoire file appears here via TCRdb, limited to in-frame rearrangements. These files lack a portion of the clones; in checked studies, under half of the deficit traces to unresolved V genes, and the cause of the others is not known. V and J calls plus clone size are reproduced from that table; the DNA served to infer D and trimming. The sample table records almost 350,000 clones; 6.5% to 10% of these occur just once. The ten largest account for 0.44% of the sample.

Trimming accounts for 4 bases at V and 8 bases at J, while the number of junction bases matched to no gene is 6. Looking up the germline V gene yields CDR1 SGHDT and CDR2 YYEEEE. The CDR3 starts with the cysteine, ends with the phenylalanine, and has 14 residues. Left in the record is the CDR3 DNA by itself, 42 bases read in frame from the first base. These data originate in a study of beta chain features in type 1 diabetes (dated by TCRdb to 2017 to 2018). Describing the broader study: No differences in mean age, gender distribution, total cell number or subset yield were found between patients and healthy donors. A total of 85 million to 140 million sorted cells were examined across all samples, and a strong correlation was observed between cell number per subset and RNA yield. Regulatory and stem cell-like memory subsets were obtained from only 8 patients and about eight healthy donors, while naive and central memory subsets were obtained from all 30 or so donors. In the study, TCRB repertoires of sorted circulating CD4+ T cell subsets from recently diagnosed type 1 diabetes patients were compared with those of matched healthy donors. Summary of the overall study and its limitations: At VDJ recombination sites, type 1 diabetes patients had fewer insertions and more deleted nucleotides, which implies abnormalities in thymic rearrangement. A moderate but significant shortening of TCRB CDR3 length was observed in type 1 diabetes patients in all four CD4+ subsets. Naive, central memory and regulatory TCRB repertoires appeared to be more alike among patients than among healthy donors. Sequencing cDNA rather than genomic DNA could over-represent highly expressing activated cells, although activation and CD3 levels did not differ between groups. Shorter templates might have been favored by PCR, but patient and control samples were amplified and corrected together, so both groups would have been affected equally by any skew. HLA sub-analyses involved small numbers of individuals, so any influence of HLA type on TCRB rearrangement remained unresolved.

Each donor gave one peripheral blood draw, averaging roughly 100 mL, which was collected into heparinised tubes. Using a panel that included CD45RO, CCR7, CD25, CD127, CD95 and CD27, naive, central memory, regulatory and stem cell-like memory CD4+ T cells were sorted on a BD FACSAria II. All sorted populations exceeded 95% purity. PBMCs were isolated immediately by Lymphoprep density gradient centrifugation and stained directly without culture. To minimize batch effects, samples were stained and sorted in pairs, one healthy donor with one patient per experiment. The sequenced sample consisted of central memory CD4+ T cells from blood. The receptor chain draws on TRBV5-6 and TRBJ2-5; TRBD2 lines up with 12 middle nucleotides. This receptor was taken from a woman aged 18-29 years in good health. The CDR3 amino acid sequence is: CASSSPTSGGTQYF. The DNA is as follows: TGTGCCAGCAGCAGCCCGACTAGCGGGGGAACCCAGTACTTC.